These T cell receptor beta chains were read from a single sample in a study of beta chain features in type 1 diabetes. The repertoire was sequenced with immunoSEQ multiplex PCR; TCRdb's copy has only in-frame clones and lacks some. Of 250,000 to 300,000 clones in the sample, less than 30% are singletons; the top ten hold about 0.012%. The sequenced material came from naive CD4+ T cells from blood. Receptor source: a woman in her thirties with type 1 diabetes. Each CDR3 is given with its conserved first and last residue. A D gene is named only where the DNA matches it firmly. Size values are once, few and many counts, or a class for expanded clones, and some rows have none.

D	J	size	V	CDR3	DNA
-	TRBJ1-2	-	TRBV2	CASSGSANYGYTF	TGTGCCAGCAGTGGCAGTGCTAACTATGGCTACACCTTC
TRBD2	TRBJ2-7	few	TRBV7-9	CASSIGTSYEQYF	TGTGCCAGCAGCATAGGGACTAGCTACGAGCAGTACTTC
-	TRBJ2-3	-	TRBV6-5	CASSYSGSRTDTQYF	TGTGCCAGCAGTTACTCAGGGAGTCGCACAGATACGCAGTATTTT
TRBD1	TRBJ1-1	few	TRBV4-1	CASSQFGQGIAFF	TGCGCCAGCAGCCAGTTCGGACAGGGGATCGCTTTCTTT
-	TRBJ1-2	-	TRBV7-9	CASSLGQGDYGYTF	TGTGCCAGCAGCTTAGGGCAGGGTGACTATGGCTACACCTTC
TRBD1	TRBJ2-1	few	TRBV4-1	CASSQDRVGHEQFF	TGCGCCAGCAGCCAGGACAGGGTGGGTCATGAGCAGTTCTTC
TRBD1	TRBJ2-7	-	TRBV18	CASSPGTGENEQYF	TGTGCCAGCTCACCAGGGACAGGGGAAAACGAGCAGTACTTC
-	TRBJ1-2	few	TRBV14	CASSQDRRAWGDYGYTF	TGTGCCAGCAGCCAAGACCGGAGGGCCTGGGGCGACTATGGCTACACCTTC
TRBD1	TRBJ2-7	few	TRBV25-1	CASSEYGQGILEQYF	TGTGCCAGCAGTGAATATGGACAGGGGATACTCGAGCAGTACTTC
TRBD1	TRBJ2-7	-	TRBV6-5	CASSPSTGSYEQYF	TGTGCCAGCAGTCCTTCGACAGGGTCCTACGAGCAGTACTTC
-	TRBJ2-7	-	TRBV10-3	CAISESGSFAYEQYF	TGTGCCATCAGTGAGTCGGGTAGCTTTGCCTACGAGCAGTACTTC
TRBD2	TRBJ2-7	-	TRBV29-1	CSPRSVGPATSGGYEQYF	TGCAGCCCACGGTCGGTAGGGCCCGCCACTAGCGGTGGCTACGAGCAGTACTTC
-	TRBJ2-5	-	TRBV5-4	CASSLVEVQETQYF	TGTGCCAGCAGCTTGGTAGAAGTCCAAGAGACCCAGTACTTC
-	TRBJ2-1	few	TRBV29-1	CSVASASSYNEQFF	TGCAGCGTTGCTAGCGCCAGCTCCTACAATGAGCAGTTCTTC
-	TRBJ1-1	-	TRBV4-1	CASSQRQLAGAFF	TGCGCCAGCAGCCAAAGACAGCTTGCAGGAGCTTTCTTT
TRBD2	TRBJ2-1	-	TRBV10-3	CAISEGLAGGENEQFF	TGTGCCATCAGCGAGGGACTAGCGGGAGGGGAGAATGAGCAGTTCTTC
-	TRBJ2-1	-	TRBV29-1	CSVEYDARSNEQFF	TGCAGCGTTGAATATGACGCGCGGAGCAATGAGCAGTTCTTC
TRBD2	TRBJ2-1	few	TRBV9	CASSVATSGRARDEQFF	TGTGCCAGCAGCGTAGCTACAAGCGGGAGGGCCAGGGATGAGCAGTTCTTC
TRBD1	TRBJ1-5	-	TRBV4-1	CASSRGQGNQPQHF	TGCGCCAGCAGCCGGGGACAGGGGAATCAGCCCCAGCATTTT
-	TRBJ2-3	-	TRBV18	CASSPKESRKADTQYF	TGTGCCAGCTCACCAAAGGAGTCAAGGAAAGCAGATACGCAGTATTTT
TRBD1	TRBJ1-2	-	TRBV4-1	CASSQGWTGAGYTF	TGCGCCAGCAGCCAAGGGTGGACAGGGGCGGGCTACACCTTC
-	TRBJ2-3	few	TRBV21-1	CASRTGSSSSTDTQYF	TGTGCCAGCAGGACAGGGTCCTCTTCTAGCACAGATACGCAGTATTTT
-	TRBJ2-5	-	TRBV18	CASSPPTQGVETQYF	TGTGCCAGCTCACCACCGACACAGGGTGTGGAGACCCAGTACTTC
-	TRBJ2-7	-	TRBV28	CASSYSGSSRPYEQYF	TGTGCCAGCAGTTACTCCGGGAGCTCACGCCCCTACGAGCAGTACTTC
TRBD1	TRBJ1-2	-	TRBV18	CASSPPGQVDYGYTF	TGTGCCAGCTCACCTCCCGGACAGGTCGACTATGGCTACACCTTC
TRBD1	TRBJ1-1	-	TRBV30	CAWSNPTGGGSEAFF	TGTGCCTGGTCCAACCCCACAGGGGGAGGGAGTGAAGCTTTCTTT
TRBD1	TRBJ2-3	few	TRBV7-9	CASSPRTGESDTQYF	TGTGCCAGCAGCCCCCGGACAGGGGAGTCAGATACGCAGTATTTT
TRBD2	TRBJ2-7	-	TRBV30	CAWRTSGSSYEQYF	TGTGCCTGGAGGACTAGCGGGAGCTCCTACGAGCAGTACTTC
TRBD1	TRBJ1-2	few	TRBV6-6	CASSRTKGTADGYTF	TGTGCCAGCAGTCGTACCAAGGGGACAGCCGATGGCTACACCTTC
TRBD1	TRBJ2-1	few	TRBV29-1	CSVEDEGQPYNEQFF	TGCAGCGTTGAAGATGAGGGACAGCCCTACAATGAGCAGTTCTTC
-	TRBJ2-7	-	TRBV28	CASGYPGLYYEQYF	TGTGCCAGCGGGTACCCGGGTCTATACTACGAGCAGTACTTC
TRBD2	TRBJ2-1	-	TRBV9	CASSVGTSRMTDEQFF	TGTGCCAGCAGCGTAGGGACTAGTAGAATGACCGATGAGCAGTTCTTC
TRBD1	TRBJ2-5	few	TRBV29-1	CSVDRGQGAGETQYF	TGCAGCGTTGATAGGGGACAGGGGGCGGGAGAGACCCAGTACTTC
-	TRBJ2-5	-	TRBV4-1	CASSQGLRETQYF	TGCGCCAGCAGCCAAGGTCTACGGGAGACCCAGTACTTC
TRBD1	TRBJ1-1	-	TRBV11-2	CASSLTGGTEAFF	TGTGCCAGCAGCTTAACAGGGGGCACTGAAGCTTTCTTT
TRBD1	TRBJ1-2	few	TRBV28	CASNGQDYGYTF	TGTGCCAGCAATGGACAGGACTATGGCTACACCTTC
TRBD2	TRBJ2-1	few	TRBV5-1	CASSTGTRYNEQFF	TGCGCCAGCAGCACCGGGACTAGATACAATGAGCAGTTCTTC
TRBD1	TRBJ2-7	few	TRBV30	CACYRGSSYEQYF	TGTGCCTGCTACAGGGGGAGCTCCTACGAGCAGTACTTC